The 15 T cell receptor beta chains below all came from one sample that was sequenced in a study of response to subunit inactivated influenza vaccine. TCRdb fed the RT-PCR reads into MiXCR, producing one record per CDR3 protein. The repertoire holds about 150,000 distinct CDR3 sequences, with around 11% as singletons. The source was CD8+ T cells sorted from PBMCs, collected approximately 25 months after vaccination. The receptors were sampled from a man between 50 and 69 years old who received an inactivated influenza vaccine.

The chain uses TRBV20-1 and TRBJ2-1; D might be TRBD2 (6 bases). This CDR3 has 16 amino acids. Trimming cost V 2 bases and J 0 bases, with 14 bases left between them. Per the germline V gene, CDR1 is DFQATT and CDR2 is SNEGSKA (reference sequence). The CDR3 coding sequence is TGCAGTGCTAGACCTCTTTCGACTAGCTCCTACAATGAGCAGTTCTTC. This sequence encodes CSARPLSTSSYNEQFF.

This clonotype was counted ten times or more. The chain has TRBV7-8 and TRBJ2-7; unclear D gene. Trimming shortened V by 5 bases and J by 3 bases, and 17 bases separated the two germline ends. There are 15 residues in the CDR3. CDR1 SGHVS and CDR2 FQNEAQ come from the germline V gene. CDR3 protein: CASSTTLGTDYEQYF. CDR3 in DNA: TGTGCCAGCAGCACCACCCTGGGAACCGACTACGAGCAGTACTTC.

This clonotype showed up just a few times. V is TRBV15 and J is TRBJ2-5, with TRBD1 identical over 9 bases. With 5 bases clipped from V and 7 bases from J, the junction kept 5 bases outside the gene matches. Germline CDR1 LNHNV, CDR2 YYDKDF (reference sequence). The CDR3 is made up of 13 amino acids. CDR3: CATSFRQGGTQYF. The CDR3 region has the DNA TGTGCCACCAGCTTCCGACAGGGGGGGACCCAGTACTTC.

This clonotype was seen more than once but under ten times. The chain's CDR3 is CASSPGKAYEQYF. CDR3 nucleotides: TGCGCCAGCAGCCCCGGCAAGGCCTACGAGCAGTACTTC. V usage is TRBV4-3 and J usage is TRBJ2-7; no reliable D call. The CDR3 loop spans 13 amino acids. Germline V gene sequence: CDR1 LGHNA, CDR2 YSLEER. Trimming took off 4 bases at V and 2 bases at J, with 9 bases between the two ends.

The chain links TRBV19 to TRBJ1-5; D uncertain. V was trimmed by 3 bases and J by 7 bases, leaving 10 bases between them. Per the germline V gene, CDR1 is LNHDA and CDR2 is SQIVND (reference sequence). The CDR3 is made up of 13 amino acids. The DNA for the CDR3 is TGTGCCAGTAGTATCGGGCAGCGACAGCCCCAGCATTTT. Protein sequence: CASSIGQRQPQHF.

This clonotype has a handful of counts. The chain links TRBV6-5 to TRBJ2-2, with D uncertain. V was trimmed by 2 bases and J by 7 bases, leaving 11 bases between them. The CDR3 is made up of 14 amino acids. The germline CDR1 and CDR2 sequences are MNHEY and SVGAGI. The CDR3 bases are TGTGCCAGCAGTTACGGGCCTACAATCGGGGAGCTGTTTTTT. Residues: CASSYGPTIGELFF.

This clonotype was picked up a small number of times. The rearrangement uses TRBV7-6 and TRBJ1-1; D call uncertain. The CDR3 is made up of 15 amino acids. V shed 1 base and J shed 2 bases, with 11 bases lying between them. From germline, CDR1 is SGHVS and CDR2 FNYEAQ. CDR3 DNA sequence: TGTGCCAGCAGCTTAGAGAGGGTTGGAAACACTGAAGCTTTCTTT. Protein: CASSLERVGNTEAFF.

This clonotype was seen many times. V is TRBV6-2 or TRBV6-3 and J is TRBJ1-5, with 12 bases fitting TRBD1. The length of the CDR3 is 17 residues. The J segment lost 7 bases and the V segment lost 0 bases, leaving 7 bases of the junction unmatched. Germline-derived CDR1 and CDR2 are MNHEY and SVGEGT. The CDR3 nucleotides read TGTGCCAGCAGTTACTCAGGGACAGGGGGCCTCCGGCAGCCCCAGCATTTT. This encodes CASSYSGTGGLRQPQHF.

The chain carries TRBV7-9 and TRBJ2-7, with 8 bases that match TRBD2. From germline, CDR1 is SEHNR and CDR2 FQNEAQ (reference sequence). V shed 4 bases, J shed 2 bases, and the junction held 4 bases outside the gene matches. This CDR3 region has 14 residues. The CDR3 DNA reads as TGTGCCAGCAGCTCTAGCGGGCCTACCTACGAGCAGTACTTC. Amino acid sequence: CASSSSGPTYEQYF.

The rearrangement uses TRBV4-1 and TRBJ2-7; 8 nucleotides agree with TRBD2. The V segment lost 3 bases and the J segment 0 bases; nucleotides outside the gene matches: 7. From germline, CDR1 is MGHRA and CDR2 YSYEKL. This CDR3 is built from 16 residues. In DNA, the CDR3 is TGCGCCAGCAGCCAGCGGCGGGGGGCCGACTCCTACGAGCAGTACTTC. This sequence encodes CASSQRRGADSYEQYF.

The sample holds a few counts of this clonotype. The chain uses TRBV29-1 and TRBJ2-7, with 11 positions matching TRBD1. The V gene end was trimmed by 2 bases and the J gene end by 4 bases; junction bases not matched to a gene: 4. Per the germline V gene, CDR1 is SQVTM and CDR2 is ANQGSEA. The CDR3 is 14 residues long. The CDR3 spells CSVENRDRGYEQYF. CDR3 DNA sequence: TGCAGCGTTGAAAATCGGGACAGGGGGTACGAGCAGTACTTC.

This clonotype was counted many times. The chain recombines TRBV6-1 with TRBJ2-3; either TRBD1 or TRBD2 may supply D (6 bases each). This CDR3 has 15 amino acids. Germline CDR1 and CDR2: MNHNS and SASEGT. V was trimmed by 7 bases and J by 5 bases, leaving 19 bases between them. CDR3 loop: CASNDRRGKGDTQYF. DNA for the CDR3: TGTGCCAGCAATGATCGGAGGGGGAAGGGAGATACGCAGTATTTT.

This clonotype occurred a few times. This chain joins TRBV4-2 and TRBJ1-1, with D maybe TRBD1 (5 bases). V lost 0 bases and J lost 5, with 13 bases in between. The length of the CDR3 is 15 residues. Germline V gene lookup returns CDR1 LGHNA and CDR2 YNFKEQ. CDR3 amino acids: CASSQDEGLETEAFF. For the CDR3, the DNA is TGTGCCAGCAGCCAAGATGAGGGGTTGGAGACTGAAGCTTTCTTT.

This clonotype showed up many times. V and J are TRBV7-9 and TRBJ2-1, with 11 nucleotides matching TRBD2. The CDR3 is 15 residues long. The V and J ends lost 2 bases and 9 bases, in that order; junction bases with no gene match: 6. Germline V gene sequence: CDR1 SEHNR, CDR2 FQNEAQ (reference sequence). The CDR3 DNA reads TGTGCCAGCAGCTTAATAGCGGGGGGGCTGGGTGAGCAGTTCTTC. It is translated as CASSLIAGGLGEQFF.

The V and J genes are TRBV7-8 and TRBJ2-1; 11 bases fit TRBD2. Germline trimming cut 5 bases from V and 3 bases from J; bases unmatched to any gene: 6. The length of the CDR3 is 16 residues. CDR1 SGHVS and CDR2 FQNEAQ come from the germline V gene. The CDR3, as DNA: TGTGCCAGCAGCACCGGGACTAGCGGATACTACAATGAGCAGTTCTTC. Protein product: CASSTGTSGYYNEQFF.